The clone carrying this T cell receptor (beta chain) was seen more than once but under ten times. Its antigen remains unknown. The data stem from a study of vaccination and CD4 T cells after COVID-19. Overall study: Two Hispanic individuals were among six male and four female convalescent patients. The stimulus for the cells was overlapping spike peptides derived from SARS-CoV-2, HCoV-NL63, HCoV-OC43 and HCoV-229E. The interval from dose two to post-vaccine sampling had a median of roughly 72 days, and it ranged from 14 to 241.

The treatment denotes: 10-day PBMC culture with coronavirus spike peptide pools or control peptides (ViraFEST assay). V lost 2 bases and J lost 0, with 10 bases in between. This CDR3 contains 15 residues. The germline V gene encodes CDR1 SGHTA and CDR2 FQGNSA. General study points: In convalescent patients, 304 of 307 vaccine-specific clones were spike mono-reactive.

The study sequenced cultured CD4+ T cell DNA using the Oncomine TCR Beta short-read assay. TCRdb re-derived calls from the PCR reads in MiXCR, one entry per CDR3 protein. The sample comprises about 14,000 distinct CDR3 sequences, approximately 62% of which are singletons, and less than 20% rests with the top ten. Input material: CD4+ T cells from blood, cultured in vitro. This clonotype was obtained from a human donor who had recovered from COVID-19. V is TRBV7-2 and J is TRBJ1-1, with D maybe TRBD1 (5 bases). The chain's CDR3 is CASSLSWGMNTEAFF. The CDR3 bases are TGTGCCAGCAGCTTATCTTGGGGCATGAACACTGAAGCTTTCTTT.